Sequencing of this TCR beta chain was carried out in a study of blood T cell repertoires in COVID-19 (TCRdb year 2020). Regarding the research as a whole: Samples from collaborators originated in the United States, Italy and Spain and spanned both the acute and convalescent phases of COVID-19. The material from the prospective study consisted of cDNA or gDNA derived from T cells, B-cell-depleted T cells, or PBMCs. Deeply sampled blood TCRbeta repertoires from subjects exposed to, actively infected with, or recovered from COVID-19 were included in the dataset. The repertoires were released in a freely available public database intended as a resource for research on the immune response to SARS-CoV-2. The samples were drawn from the first 160 participants of the ongoing ImmuneRACE study and from under 1,500 subjects provided by 6 global collaborators. The sample metadata nearly always contained a de-identified subject ID, COVID-19 status, age in years and sex. Where available, HLA class I and class II types were obtained from metadata supplied by the sample provider rather than from assay-based typing. Overall study results and their limits: How much clinical and demographic metadata was included differed by source and by participant, and the metadata was provided uncurated.

TCRbeta CDR3 regions were amplified from genomic DNA using the immunoSEQ Assay, a bias-controlled multiplex PCR. The paper's data handling went like this. Nucleated cell counts per sample were estimated from amplification of reference gene primers within the assay. To quantify the absolute abundance of each unique TCRbeta CDR3 rearrangement, sequence reads were collapsed and filtered. For each sample, productive Simpson clonality was calculated as the square root of Simpson's diversity index over productive rearrangements. The source is immuneACCESS, and TCRdb retained only in-frame sequences with V and J called. Part of the clones is not carried over; for the studies checked, unresolved V genes explain less than half of this, and the remainder is unexplained. V, J and clone size were drawn from that table, and D and trimming were deduced from the DNA. Within this sample are 80,000 to 100,000 clones, with around 75% of them counted one time only. 16% of the sample is held by the ten biggest clonotypes.

Worth noting for this clone: It lacks a known antigen. Base qualities are not provided; no much larger clone lies one nucleotide away.

Whole blood was collected in K2EDTA tubes by collaborating institutions according to the institutions' own protocols. Collaborator samples were shipped for TCRbeta analysis as frozen whole blood, isolated PBMCs, or DNA extracted from either sample type. Sequenced material: peripheral blood. This TCR was sampled from a woman of 80 years or more with active or convalescent COVID-19.

The CDR3 protein sequence reads: CATRGGKSYEQYF. The DNA sequence follows: TGTGCCACAAGGGGAGGGAAGAGCTACGAGCAGTACTTC. The sequence is built from TRBV7-2 and TRBJ2-7, and TRBD2 matches 7 of the central bases. The CDR3 spans 13 residues, from the cysteine through the phenylalanine. Of the read, only the CDR3 DNA is kept; its 39 bases are in frame from base 1. The germline V and J ends show losses of 10 bases and 3 bases respectively, and no gene match explains 9 bases of the junction. CDR1 and CDR2, looked up from the germline V gene, are SGHTA and FQGNSA.